This T cell receptor (beta chain) was recorded in a study of cytomegalovirus exposure and HLA in healthy donors. Study information: The 500 to 750 first-cohort repertoires and the 130 or so validation repertoires shared the same platform, a later analysis reported.

CDR1 SGHRS and CDR2 YFSETQ come from the germline V gene. This CDR3 is 16 amino acids long. The ends were cut back, 3 bases at V and 5 bases at J, with 17 bases in the middle. TCRdb's table, derived via immunoSEQ multiplex PCR, lists solely in-frame clones and lacks some. The table includes under 75,000 clones, around 95% detected once. Input material: PBMCs. This TCR was sampled from a woman under 30 in good health and CMV-seropositive. V is TRBV5-1 and J is TRBJ1-4; TRBD1 is a possible D gene (6 bases). CDR3 sequence: CASSSGHPLPNEKLFF. CDR3 nucleotides: TGCGCCAGCAGCTCGGGACACCCGCTACCGAATGAAAAACTGTTTTTT.